The clone carrying this T cell receptor beta chain was observed many times. The antigen is undetermined. Absence of ophthalmopathy progression within 18 months defined stable Graves' hyperthyroidism. The patients, who ranged from 18 to 65 in age, presented with newly diagnosed hyperthyroidism lasting under 2 months. Exclusion followed for patients with uncontrolled infection, other autoimmune disease, pregnancy or lactation. The CDR3 regions of TCR beta were amplified from RNA transcripts. First-round RT-PCR with HTBI primers amplified the TCR CDR3 region. TCRdb re-analysed the multiplex PCR reads in MiXCR, keeping a single row per CDR3 protein. This sample has approximately 400,000 distinct CDR3 sequences, with just under 15% found just once. The data originate from a study of T cells in Graves' hyperthyroidism and ophthalmopathy. Study-level results: Researchers report that a 13 V-J model separated ophthalmopathy from stable hyperthyroidism.

Trimming removed 4 bases at V and 5 bases at J, with 14 bases between. CDR3 size: 14 residues. The clonotype originates from a woman in her 30s with Graves' hyperthyroidism. The chain links TRBV12-3 or TRBV12-4 to TRBJ1-1, with D maybe TRBD1 (5 bases). Sequencing was performed on blood. This CDR3 is CASSSQGGGTEAFF. In DNA, the CDR3 is TGTGCCAGCAGTTCCCAGGGTGGAGGAACTGAAGCTTTCTTT.